A single sample gave rise to the 31 T cell receptor beta chains below, sequenced in a study of cytomegalovirus exposure and HLA in healthy donors. In the PCR, 60 Vbeta and 13 Jbeta primers were used. TCRdb's copy holds only in-frame clones and misses some; the assay was immunoSEQ multiplex PCR. The sample holds 80,000 to 90,000 clones, 75% to 85% seen once. Sequencing used PBMCs. The source of these receptors is a woman between 25 and 40 years old in good health and CMV-seronegative.

The rearrangement joins TRBV9 to TRBJ2-2; D is perhaps TRBD2 (5 bases). Trimming removed 3 bases at V and 8 bases at J, with 14 bases between. The germline V gene encodes CDR1 SGDLS and CDR2 YYNGEE. This CDR3 spans 14 amino acids. The CDR3 region is CASSERAFGGELFF. The DNA of the CDR3 is TGTGCCAGCAGCGAGAGGGCATTTGGGGGGGAGCTGTTTTTT.

This clone was seen just once. The chain joins TRBV2 to TRBJ1-3; D not certain. The germline V gene has CDR1 SNHLY and CDR2 FYNNEI. This CDR3 has 13 amino acids. Trimming left V 5 bases short and J 4 bases short, with 9 bases between. CDR3: CASSPQMGNTIYF. CDR3 coding DNA: TGTGCCAGCAGTCCACAGATGGGAAACACCATATATTTT.

V and J are TRBV13 and TRBJ2-2; 9 positions agree with TRBD2. CDR3 length: 19 amino acids. The junction had 14 bases not matched to a gene; V was cut back by 2 bases and J by 4 bases. Germline V CDR1 and CDR2: PRHDT, FYEKMQ (reference sequence). The CDR3: CASSLLVAGASQSTGELFF. DNA of the CDR3: TGTGCCAGCAGCTTACTCGTAGCGGGAGCCTCCCAGAGCACCGGGGAGCTGTTTTTT.

V usage is TRBV10-1 and J usage is TRBJ2-1; D is perhaps TRBD2 (6 bases). The V gene's germline CDR1 is WNHNN and CDR2 SYGVQD (reference sequence). V dropped 3 bases and J dropped 10 bases, with 13 bases sitting between them. CDR3 size: 13 residues. In DNA, the CDR3 is TGCGCCAGCAGTGATAGCGGCCTGGGGGAGCAGTTCTTC. It encodes CASSDSGLGEQFF.

The chain uses TRBV5-1 and TRBJ2-2; perhaps TRBD2 as D (6 bases). The germline CDR1 and CDR2 sequences are SGHRS and YFSETQ. The germline V and J ends were trimmed by 5 bases and 5 bases, with 13 bases remaining between them. There are 14 residues in the CDR3. For the CDR3, the DNA is TGCGCCAGCAGTTTGACTAGTGTTACCGGGGAGCTGTTTTTT. It yields the protein CASSLTSVTGELFF.

A word on this clone: An end of the junction differs from the germline gene, which may be a read error. CDR3 amino acids: CAWITPTGGSFLF. Written as DNA, the CDR3 is TGTGCCTGGATCACCCCCACAGGGGGGTCTTTTCTCTTT. The V gene is TRBV30, the J gene TRBJ1-6, with 8 bases aligning to TRBD1. The CDR3 covers 13 residues. Germline assignment: CDR1 GTSNPN and CDR2 SVGIG (reference sequence).

This clone was seen just once. The CDR3 bases are TGTGCCAGCCTCAGGAGGGGCCAAACTAGCACAGATACGCAGTATTTT. Translation: CASLRRGQTSTDTQYF. The chain has TRBV27 and TRBJ2-3; D perhaps matches TRBD2 (6 bases). Trimming took 8 bases from V and 0 from J, leaving 18 bases between them. Germline V CDR1 and CDR2: MNHEY, SMNVEV (reference sequence). CDR3 length: 16 amino acids.

This rearrangement joins TRBV7-2 to TRBJ2-7; 9 bases map to TRBD2. Trimming took 3 bases from V and 1 from J; bases not matched to a gene: 7. The V gene's germline CDR1 is SGHTA and CDR2 FQGNSA. The CDR3 loop spans 16 amino acids. CDR3 in amino acids: CASSLISGRGSYEQYF. The CDR3 DNA follows: TGTGCCAGCAGCTTGATTAGCGGGAGAGGGTCCTACGAGCAGTACTTC.

The chain is built from TRBV9 and TRBJ2-1; D remains unclear. Trimming stripped 2 bases from V and 6 bases from J, with 9 bases between. The CDR3 extends over 13 amino acids. Germline-derived CDR1 and CDR2 are SGDLS and YYNGEE. The DNA for the CDR3 is TGTGCCAGCAGCGTTAGGCTAGGCAATGAGCAGTTCTTC. Residues: CASSVRLGNEQFF. Full variable domain (outside the CDR3, taken from reference TRBV9 and TRBJ2-1): DSGVTQTPKHLITATGQRVTLRCSPRSGDLSVYWYQQSLDQGLQFLIQYYNGEERAKGNILERFSAQQFPDLHSELNLSSLELGDSALYFCASSVRLGNEQFFGPGTRLTVL.

V and J are TRBV7-8 and TRBJ1-5; D remains ambiguous. Per the germline V gene, CDR1 is SGHVS and CDR2 is FQNEAQ. The CDR3 runs 14 residues. V was shortened by 5 bases and J by 4 bases, with 12 bases between the two germline ends. This CDR3 is CASSPRGGNQPQHF. The CDR3 bases are TGTGCCAGCAGCCCACGCGGCGGGAATCAGCCCCAGCATTTT.

The rearrangement links TRBV4-3 to TRBJ1-1; the D is unclear. The length of the CDR3 is 16 residues. V lost 2 bases to trimming and J lost 0 bases, with 13 bases between them. The germline V gene encodes CDR1 LGHNA and CDR2 YSLEER. The CDR3 DNA follows: TGCGCCAGCAGCCAAACAGATCGGACTGTGAACACTGAAGCTTTCTTT. This translates into CASSQTDRTVNTEAFF.

V gene TRBV10-2 combines with J gene TRBJ1-1; no reliable D call. Germline values: CDR1 WSHSY, CDR2 SAAADI. The CDR3 totals 11 residues. The germline V and J ends were trimmed by 7 bases and 0 bases, with 3 bases remaining between them. DNA of the CDR3: TGCGCCAGCACTATGAACACTGAAGCTTTCTTT. Translating it yields CASTMNTEAFF.

The CDR3 sequence is CASSERQGKTEKLFF. CDR3 bases: TGTGCCAGCAGTGAGAGACAGGGGAAGACCGAAAAACTGTTTTTT. This chain connects TRBV25-1 to TRBJ1-4; 8 nucleotides match TRBD1. This CDR3 has 15 amino acids. Looked up from germline, CDR1 is MGHDK and CDR2 is SYGVNS. The V gene end was trimmed by 3 bases and the J gene end by 8 bases; junction bases not matched to a gene: 8.

The chain recombines TRBV7-9 with TRBJ1-5; 7 bases line up with TRBD1. CDR1 is SEHNR and CDR2 is FQNEAQ in the germline V gene (reference sequence). V dropped 5 bases and J dropped 3; count of bases not matched to a gene: 10. The length of the CDR3 is 16 residues. The CDR3 sequence is CASSPIRTGLNQPQHF. The CDR3 bases are TGTGCCAGCAGCCCAATAAGGACAGGCCTCAATCAGCCCCAGCATTTT. Based on the CDR3 plus reference TRBV7-9 and TRBJ1-5, the full variable domain is DTGVSQNPRHKITKRGQNVTFRCDPISEHNRLYWYRQTLGQGPEFLTYFQNEAQLEKSRLLSDRFSAERPKGSFSTLEIQRTEQGDSAMYLCASSPIRTGLNQPQHFGDGTRLSIL.

The gene calls are TRBV7-8 and TRBJ2-3; TRBD2 aligns across 8 bases. Per germline, CDR1 SGHVS and CDR2 FQNEAQ. V lost 4 bases, J lost 2 bases, and 11 bases stayed unmatched. The CDR3 runs to 17 residues. The CDR3 region is CASSYYSGAEHTDTQYF. The CDR3 DNA follows: TGTGCCAGCAGCTATTATAGCGGGGCAGAACACACAGATACGCAGTATTTT.

The J gene is TRBJ2-3, the V gene TRBV4-3; the D gene is possibly TRBD2 (6 bases). Per germline, CDR1 LGHNA and CDR2 YSLEER. V dropped 0 bases and J dropped 2 bases, with 12 bases sitting between them. This CDR3 contains 16 residues. CDR3 loop: CASSQDQASATDTQYF. The DNA for the CDR3 is TGCGCCAGCAGCCAAGATCAGGCTAGCGCCACAGATACGCAGTATTTT.

The gene calls are TRBV29-1 and TRBJ1-1, with a weak D call TRBD1 (6 bases). The CDR3 length is 13 residues. V was clipped by 4 bases and J by 2 bases, with 11 bases between them. The germline CDR1 and CDR2 sequences are SQVTM and ANQGSEA. CDR3 sequence (DNA): TGCAGCGTTGTCCACAGGGTCAACACTGAAGCTTTCTTT. This sequence encodes CSVVHRVNTEAFF.

In the case of this clone: At one boundary the junction diverges from the germline segment, which might be a read error. V and J are TRBV7-9 and TRBJ2-7, with 9 nucleotides matching TRBD2. Germline assignment: CDR1 SEHNR and CDR2 FQNEAQ (reference sequence). CDR3 length: 16 amino acids. CDR3 nucleotides: TGTTCCAGCAGCTTTTCCAGCGGGAGGCCCACCTACGAGCAGTACTTC. It translates to CSSSFSSGRPTYEQYF.

The chain employs TRBV6-5 and TRBJ1-5; 8 bases fit TRBD1. CDR3 length equals 15 residues. The junction had 6 bases not matched to a gene; V was cut back by 6 bases and J by 2 bases. Germline values: CDR1 MNHEY, CDR2 SVGAGI. CDR3 sequence reads: CASRGQAAGNQPQHF. The CDR3 bases are TGTGCCAGCAGGGGACAGGCTGCGGGCAATCAGCCCCAGCATTTT.

The chain recombines TRBV19 with TRBJ1-2, with D tentatively TRBD1 (6 bases). V was clipped by 4 bases and J by 3 bases, with 18 bases between them. Germline lookup yields CDR1 LNHDA and CDR2 SQIVND (reference sequence). The CDR3 consists of 16 residues. CDR3 nucleotides: TGTGCCAGTAGTAGCTCAACAGGGAGAGGGGACTATGGCTACACCTTC. It is translated as CASSSSTGRGDYGYTF. Complete variable domain (other parts from reference TRBV19 and TRBJ1-2): DGGITQSPKYLFRKEGQNVTLSCEQNLNHDAMYWYRQDPGQGLRLIYYSQIVNDFQKGDIAEGYSVSREKKESFPLTVTSAQKNPTAFYLCASSSSTGRGDYGYTFGSGTRLTVV.

This clone has just a few counts. V gene TRBV11-3 combines with J gene TRBJ2-2, with TRBD1 identical over 12 bases. The V segment lost 5 bases and the J segment 5 bases; nucleotides outside the gene matches: 3. The germline gives CDR1 SGHNT, CDR2 YENEEA. The CDR3 runs to 15 residues. This CDR3 is CASSRDRGRTGELFF. In nucleotides, the CDR3 is TGTGCCAGCAGCAGGGACAGGGGGCGTACCGGGGAGCTGTTTTTT.

The chain is built from TRBV19 and TRBJ2-5, with TRBD1 identical over 10 bases. With the DNA end fitting TRBJ2-7 better, the J assignment may be wrong. This CDR3 is built from 17 residues. Germline lookup yields CDR1 LNHDA and CDR2 SQIVND (reference sequence). Written as DNA, the CDR3 is TGTGCCAGTAGTGCCTACCCCAGTGTGGACAGGGGGAACGAGCAGTACTTC. Translation gives CASSAYPSVDRGNEQYF.

This clone turned up a few times. The V and J genes are TRBV6-6 and TRBJ2-3, with D uncertain. V shed 8 bases and J shed 3 bases, with 9 bases lying between them. Germline CDR1 is MNHNY and CDR2 is SVGAGI (reference sequence). This CDR3 comprises 12 residues. The CDR3 here is CASAARTDTQYF. The CDR3 nucleotides read TGTGCCAGCGCCGCCCGGACAGATACGCAGTATTTT.

The chain recombines TRBV19 with TRBJ2-3; the D is unclear. This CDR3 region has 12 residues. The V gene lost 5 bases and the J gene lost 6 bases, with 9 bases spanning the gap. Germline CDR1 and CDR2: LNHDA and SQIVND (reference sequence). The CDR3 DNA is TGTGCCAGTAGTCAGCGCGCGGATACGCAGTATTTT. Translating gives CASSQRADTQYF.

This chain joins TRBV9 and TRBJ1-4; 7 bases match TRBD1. The CDR3 length is 16 residues. Germline loops: CDR1 SGDLS, CDR2 YYNGEE. J lost 3 bases, V lost 5 bases, and 10 bases had no gene match. The CDR3 DNA reads as TGTGCCAGCAGTGGAGGGAAGACAGGGTCTAATGAAAAACTGTTTTTT. This translates into CASSGGKTGSNEKLFF.

This clone has a single count. CDR3 coding DNA: TGTGCCAGCAGCCAAGGGGGCGGGAGCTCTAGCACAGATACGCAGTATTTT. It specifies CASSQGGGSSSTDTQYF. The chain employs TRBV4-2 and TRBJ2-3, with 7 positions matching TRBD2. Trimming cost V 1 base and J 0 bases; bases outside gene matches: 7. The CDR3 has 17 residues. CDR1 is LGHNA, CDR2 YNFKEQ, per germline.

The rearrangement joins TRBV28 to TRBJ2-7; D call uncertain. Between the trimmed V and J ends, which lost 3 bases and 2 bases, there was a span of 11 bases. This CDR3 is 14 amino acids long. Germline CDR1 MDHEN, CDR2 SYDVKM. The CDR3 DNA reads TGTGCCAGCAGTTTCCCGGTTAACGCCTACGAGCAGTACTTC. It translates to CASSFPVNAYEQYF.

The V and J genes are TRBV5-1 and TRBJ2-5, with D possibly matching TRBD2 (5 bases). The germline gives CDR1 SGHRS, CDR2 YFSETQ. The CDR3 is made up of 15 amino acids. V lost 0 bases and J lost 5, with 14 bases in between. The CDR3 here is CASSLGTRDTETQYF. The CDR3 DNA follows: TGCGCCAGCAGCTTGGGGACGAGGGATACCGAGACCCAGTACTTC.

This clone appeared a few times. The rearrangement links TRBV4-1 to TRBJ1-3, with 8 bases matching TRBD1. The CDR3 spans 17 residues. The ends lost 0 bases at V and 3 bases at J; junction bases unmatched: 7. The germline V gene has CDR1 MGHRA and CDR2 YSYEKL. CDR3 protein: CASSQEAGQGFGNTIYF. The CDR3 nucleotides read TGCGCCAGCAGCCAAGAGGCCGGACAGGGCTTTGGAAACACCATATATTTT.

This chain uses TRBV11-3 with TRBJ2-3; tentatively, D is TRBD1 (6 bases). Trimming cost V 0 bases and J 2 bases, with 9 bases left between them. This CDR3 is built from 15 residues. Germline V lookup: CDR1 SGHNT, CDR2 YENEEA. In nucleotides, the CDR3 is TGTGCCAGCAGCTTAGAAGGGGGAGTCACAGATACGCAGTATTTT. This translates into CASSLEGGVTDTQYF.

The chain is built from TRBV5-1 and TRBJ2-3; perhaps TRBD2 as D (5 bases). Germline assignment: CDR1 SGHRS and CDR2 YFSETQ. V shed 1 base and J shed 1 base, with 10 bases lying between them. This CDR3 comprises 15 residues. The CDR3 sequence is CASSLISGGTDTQYF. CDR3 coding DNA: TGCGCCAGCAGCTTGATCAGCGGCGGCACAGATACGCAGTATTTT.